These T cell receptor beta chains were read from a single sample in a study of blood T cell repertoires in COVID-19. Produced via immunoSEQ multiplex PCR; TCRdb's table is partial and in-frame only. The table includes some 370,000 clones, about 90% detected once. Sequencing was carried out using peripheral blood. The receptors derive from a man aged 18 to 35 with active or convalescent COVID-19. The CDR3 runs from the conserved cysteine through the conserved F or W. D genes are given only for firm matches. Rows may omit the clone size; those that give it use once, few, many or a size class.

>.|TRBJ1-1|TRBV7-9|.
TGTGCCAGCAGCTTAGAGAACAGGGTCTCCGAAGCTTTCTTT
CASSLENRVSEAFF
>.|TRBJ2-7|TRBV5-6|.
TGTGCCAGCAGCTTGGTAATCAGGGGTCATTACGAGCAGTACTTC
CASSLVIRGHYEQYF
>.|TRBJ1-1|TRBV11-1|.
TGTGCCAGCAGCAACCGACAGAGACAGAACACTGAAGCTTTCTTT
CASSNRQRQNTEAFF
>.|TRBJ2-7|TRBV6-5|TRBD2
TGTGCCAGCAGTCGGGACTACTCATCCTACGAGCAGTACTTC
CASSRDYSSYEQYF
>once|TRBJ2-1|TRBV7-9|.
TGTGCCAGCAGCCCGGGGTCGGACTACAATGAGCAGTTCTTC
CASSPGSDYNEQFF
>once|TRBJ1-3|TRBV23-1|TRBD1
TGCGCCAGCAGTCCATATCTCCCGACAGGGATAAGAAACACCATATATTTT
CASSPYLPTGIRNTIYF
>.|TRBJ2-3|TRBV5-5|TRBD2
TGTGCCAGCAGCCTAGGGACTACCGGCACAGATACGCAGTATTTT
CASSLGTTGTDTQYF
>.|TRBJ1-3|TRBV9|TRBD1
TGTGCCAGCAGCCCCAGGACAGGGGTTTTTTTGAACACCATATATTTT
CASSPRTGVFLNTIYF
>.|TRBJ2-7|TRBV6-2/TRBV6-3|.
TGTGCCAGCAGTTACCCGGAACAGGGAATTTACGAGCAGTACTTC
CASSYPEQGIYEQYF
>.|TRBJ1-6|TRBV13|TRBD1
TGTGCCAGCAGCTTGACCGGGACAGGTAATTCACCCCTCCACTTT
CASSLTGTGNSPLHF
>.|TRBJ2-1|TRBV15|.
TGTGCCACCAGCGCTTTCGGGGGATCCAATGAGCAGTTCTTC
CATSAFGGSNEQFF
>.|TRBJ1-6|TRBV4-1|.
TGCGCCAGCAGCCCAGGGTCTGCCTCACCCCTCCACTTT
CASSPGSASPLHF
>.|TRBJ1-2|TRBV7-9|.
TGTGCCAGCAATATCCACACCTTC
CASNIHTF
>once|TRBJ2-1|TRBV11-1|.
TGTGCCAGCACCACGGGGGATCTCTACAATGAGCAGTTCTTC
CASTTGDLYNEQFF
>.|TRBJ2-7|TRBV6-6|TRBD2
TGTGCCAGCAGTGACAAAAGCGGGGGCTACGAGCAGTACTTC
CASSDKSGGYEQYF
>.|TRBJ1-6|TRBV3-1/TRBV3-2|TRBD1
TGTGCCAGCACCCCCGCGGACAGGGCTAATTCACCCCTCCACTTT
CASTPADRANSPLHF
>.|TRBJ2-3|TRBV19|TRBD2
TGTGCCAGTAGTTTCGGGACTAGCTCCACAGATACGCAGTATTTT
CASSFGTSSTDTQYF
>.|TRBJ2-7|TRBV18|TRBD1
TGTGCCAGCTCACCAGCGGGACAGGGAAAATACGAGCAGTACTTC
CASSPAGQGKYEQYF
>.|TRBJ2-1|TRBV5-1|TRBD2
TGCGCCAGCAGCTGGACTAGCGGGGGGCCGATAAACAATGAGCAGTTCTTC
CASSWTSGGPINNEQFF
>once|TRBJ1-2|TRBV7-3|TRBD1
TGTGCCAGCAGCTTATTTCAGGGGGAGCCCTCATTC
CASSLFQGEPSF
>once|TRBJ2-3|TRBV5-1|TRBD2
TGCGCCAGCAGCTCCTTAGCGGGAGTAGCAGATACGCAGTATTTT
CASSSLAGVADTQYF
>.|TRBJ2-1|TRBV27|TRBD1
TGTGCCAGCGGGAGGACAGGGGTCTACAATGAGCAGTTCTTC
CASGRTGVYNEQFF
>.|TRBJ1-2|TRBV27|TRBD1
TGTGCCAGCAGGGGACAGGGGGGTTATGGCTACACCTTC
CASRGQGGYGYTF
>.|TRBJ1-2|TRBV30|TRBD1
TGTGCCTGGAGTGGACAGGGTGACTATGGCTACACCTTC
CAWSGQGDYGYTF
>once|TRBJ2-7|TRBV4-1|TRBD2
TGCGCCAGCAGCCAACAAGGACTAGTTTTCTACGAGCAGTACTTC
CASSQQGLVFYEQYF
>.|TRBJ2-6|TRBV18|.
TGTGCCAGCTCACCAGTAGAGGGCCTCAACGTCCTGACTTTC
CASSPVEGLNVLTF
>.|TRBJ1-5|TRBV29-1|.
TGCAGCGTCTCTGATGGACTGTTGGGCAATCAGCCCCAGCATTTT
CSVSDGLLGNQPQHF
>few|TRBJ1-6|TRBV28|.
TGTGCCAGCAGATTAGACGGGGGTTCACCCCTCCACTTT
CASRLDGGSPLHF
>.|TRBJ2-1|TRBV19|TRBD2
TGTGCCAGTAGTCGGACTAGCGGCTACACCTACAATGAGCAGTTCTTC
CASSRTSGYTYNEQFF
>.|TRBJ1-2|TRBV5-6|TRBD1
TGTGCCAGCAGCGCACGGGACAGACGGGGCTATGGCTACACCTTC
CASSARDRRGYGYTF
>.|TRBJ2-1|TRBV27|TRBD2
TGTGCCAGCAGTTCCGACCCTCGCAGGACTAGCGGGGGCAATGAGCAGTTCTTC
CASSSDPRRTSGGNEQFF
>.|TRBJ2-7|TRBV10-3|TRBD1
TGTGCCATCAGCCGGGACAGGGGTATCGAGCAGTACTTC
CAISRDRGIEQYF
>.|TRBJ1-6|TRBV28|.
TGTGCCAGCTTTCCTGGACAGCTTTCTAATTCACCCCTCCACTTT
CASFPGQLSNSPLHF
>.|TRBJ2-7|TRBV5-6|TRBD1
TGTGCCAGCTTCGGGAGACAGGGGGCCTACGAGCAGTACTTC
CASFGRQGAYEQYF
>.|TRBJ2-7|TRBV6-5|TRBD2
TGTGCCAGCAGTAACGGGGGGAAAGCCTACGAGCAGTACTTC
CASSNGGKAYEQYF
>.|TRBJ2-1|TRBV5-1|TRBD1
TGCGCCAGCAGCCCGGGACAGGCGCTAGGTGAGCAGTTCTTC
CASSPGQALGEQFF
>.|TRBJ1-2|TRBV24-1|TRBD1
TGTGCCACCAGTGATGGGACAGGGGGCGATGGCTACACCTTC
CATSDGTGGDGYTF
>.|TRBJ2-2|TRBV13|TRBD2
TGTGCCAGCAGCTTAATAGTAGCGGGGAACACCGGGGAGCTGTTTTTT
CASSLIVAGNTGELFF
>.|TRBJ1-3|TRBV6-6|.
TGTGCCAGCATAGAGGGAAGTTTAGGAAACACCATATATTTT
CASIEGSLGNTIYF
>.|TRBJ1-2|TRBV4-3|TRBD1
TGCGCCAGCAGCCAAGATCGATCGGACAGGGGCCATGGCTACACCTTC
CASSQDRSDRGHGYTF
>.|TRBJ2-2|TRBV11-3|TRBD2
TGTGCCAGCAGCCGGATAGCGGGCGACACCGGGGAGCTGTTTTTT
CASSRIAGDTGELFF
>.|TRBJ2-7|TRBV6-5|TRBD1
TGTGCCAGCAGACTGACAGGGGGCCCTTCCTACGAGCAGTACTTC
CASRLTGGPSYEQYF
>.|TRBJ2-7|TRBV3-1/TRBV3-2|.
TGTGCCAGCAGCCAAGTGAGCCACGAGCAGTACTTC
CASSQVSHEQYF
>.|TRBJ2-5|TRBV4-1|.
TGCGCCAGCAGCCGAACCCCTGGCAGCCAAGAGACCCAGTACTTC
CASSRTPGSQETQYF
>.|TRBJ1-1|TRBV9|.
TGTGCCAGCAGTTTTGGCAGGGGGAACACTGAAGCTTTCTTT
CASSFGRGNTEAFF